The 31 T cell receptor beta chains below were found in one sample sequenced in a study of CD8+ T cells in alopecia areata. cDNA serving as the sequencing template came from extracted, reverse transcribed RNA. Libraries were prepared by immunoSEQ multiplex PCR; TCRdb keeps only in-frame clonotypes and omits some of them. This sample comprises some 110,000 clones, none seen once only. Sequenced sample: lesional skin. The receptors were sampled from a C3H/HeJ mouse with alopecia areata. MHC haplotype of the mouse line: H2-k.

Concerning this clone itself: TCRdb's protein sequence differs at residue 13 from the translated DNA; the protein presented here follows the DNA. Mouse names are used for the genes. The read terminates 3 residues before the CDR3 end, so the remaining end is supplied by the germline J gene. This CDR3 is also generated by other DNA sequences in the sample. The chain combines TRBV1 with TRBJ1-3; 7 bases match TRBD1. The CDR3 has 16 amino acids. The V segment lost 0 bases and the J segment 3 bases; nucleotides outside the gene matches: 5. Germline CDR1 NSQYPW, CDR2 LRSPGD (reference sequence). The CDR3 bases that were read are TGCACCTGCAGTGCAGATCTCGCAGGGGGTGGAAATACG. Translated, it gives CTCSADLAGGGNT. The entire CDR3 sequence reads CTCSADLAGGGNTLYF.

For this clone: Gene names follow the mouse nomenclature. The read falls 4 residues short of the CDR3 end, and the missing part is taken from the germline J gene. The J gene is TRBJ1-2, the V gene TRBV13-3; 8 bases align to TRBD1. The germline V gene has CDR1 NNHDY and CDR2 SYVADS. There are 14 residues in the CDR3. Incomplete CDR3 DNA: TGTGCCAGCAGTAACGACAGGGGAGGGTCC. Its protein is CASSNDRGGS. The complete CDR3 sequence is CASSNDRGGSDYTF.

Concerning this clone: Gene labels here are mouse ones. The CDR3 goes on 4 residues after the read ends, and that part is filled in from the germline J gene. J is TRBJ2-7 and V is TRBV1, with D possibly matching TRBD2 (6 bases). The CDR3 length is 15 residues. The V gene's germline CDR1 is NSQYPW and CDR2 LRSPGD (reference sequence). V gave up 1 base and J gave up 0 bases, with 10 bases separating them. The CDR3 protein is CTCSAGDSSSYEQYF. Incomplete CDR3 DNA: TGCACCTGCAGTGCAGGGGACTCTAGCTCCTAT.

The table lists this clone with a few counts. Gene names denote mouse genes. The read ends 4 residues shy of where the CDR3 ends; the end is completed using the germline J gene. The J gene is TRBJ1-1, the V gene TRBV13-1; 8 bases are shared with TRBD1. Unmatched junction bases numbered 8, after V lost 6 bases and J lost 1 base. Germline CDR1 is NSHNY and CDR2 is SYGAGN. The CDR3 is made up of 15 amino acids. The CDR3 loop is CASKTTDRGNTEVFF. The covered CDR3 bases are TGTGCCAGCAAAACAACAGACAGGGGAAACACA.

About this clone itself: The listed genes are named as in mouse. The read comes to an end 4 residues before the CDR3 does, leaving the germline J gene to fill in the end. The chain links TRBV13-3 to TRBJ2-5; 8 nucleotides line up with TRBD1. This CDR3 is built from 15 residues. Germline V gives CDR1 NNHDY, CDR2 SYVADS. Incomplete CDR3 DNA: TGTGCCAGCAGTGATGATAGCCGGGACAGGGAC. Amino acid sequence: CASSDDSRDRD. The whole CDR3 protein reads CASSDDSRDRDTQYF.

Ten or more counts support this clone. Genes and germline are mouse. The sequence runs out 4 residues before the end of the CDR3; the remainder is reconstructed from the germline J gene. This rearrangement joins TRBV13-3 to TRBJ2-5, with D perhaps TRBD1 (5 bases). This CDR3 has 17 amino acids. Per germline, CDR1 NNHDY and CDR2 SYVADS. V shed 2 bases and J shed 0 bases, with 16 bases lying between them. The CDR3 sequence is CASSEGQGMVNQDTQYF. CDR3 bases read: TGTGCCAGCAGTGAAGGGCAGGGAATGGTAAACCAAGAC.

This clone was seen repeatedly, ten times or more. Gene names and germline refer to mouse. The read stops 4 residues short of the end of the CDR3; the missing end is completed from the germline J gene. The chain uses TRBV13-3 and TRBJ2-1; 11 positions match TRBD2. The CDR3 loop spans 15 amino acids. Germline V gives CDR1 NNHDY, CDR2 SYVADS. CDR3 amino acids: CASSDWGLGVAEQFF. Incomplete CDR3 DNA: TGTGCCAGCAGTGATTGGGGACTGGGGGTGGCT.

In regard to this clone: Here the gene names and germline are mouse. The CDR3 goes on 4 residues after the read ends, and that part is filled in from the germline J gene. The rearrangement uses TRBV19 and TRBJ2-5; 8 positions match TRBD2. V shed 2 bases and J 1 base; nucleotides not matched to a gene: 3. This CDR3 contains 15 residues. Germline V gene lookup returns CDR1 FNHDT and CDR2 SITEND (reference sequence). Incomplete CDR3 DNA: TGTGCCAGCAGTATTGGGGGGGTGTACCAAGAC. It is translated as CASSIGGVYQD. The full-length CDR3 reads as CASSIGGVYQDTQYF.

As concerns this clone: Genes and germline are mouse. The read finishes 4 residues shy of the CDR3 end, and the germline J gene is used to complete it. The rearrangement uses TRBV13-3 and TRBJ2-2; 9 nucleotides line up with TRBD1. CDR1 is NNHDY, CDR2 SYVADS, per germline. The CDR3 length is 16 residues. Unmatched junction bases numbered 5, after V lost 1 base and J lost 4 bases. The CDR3 loop reads CASSDWTGDGTGQLYF. The covered CDR3 bases are TGTGCCAGCAGTGATTGGACAGGGGATGGCACCGGG.

This clone was detected only a few times. These gene names are mouse names. The sequence runs out 4 residues before the end of the CDR3; the remainder is reconstructed from the germline J gene. The V call is TRBV1, the J call TRBJ1-1; tentatively, D is TRBD1 (6 bases). This CDR3 region has 13 residues. Germline CDR1 is NSQYPW and CDR2 is LRSPGD (reference sequence). The CDR3 DNA, read in part, is TGCACCTGCACCCCGGGGGGGGCAACA. Protein sequence: CTCTPGGAT. The CDR3, in full, reads CTCTPGGATEVFF.

To note about this clone: Gene names and germline refer to mouse. With the read ending 4 residues before the CDR3 end, the germline J gene is used to fill in that end. The chain uses TRBV1 and TRBJ2-5, with TRBD2 matching 7 bases. Germline V gene data show CDR1 as NSQYPW and CDR2 as LRSPGD (reference sequence). After removal of 0 bases from V and 0 bases from J, the junction contained 6 bases not matched to a gene. The CDR3 sequence is 17 residues long. CDR3 in amino acids: CTCSADVGGINQDTQYF. Incomplete CDR3 DNA: TGCACCTGCAGTGCAGATGTGGGGGGTATTAACCAAGAC. The variable domain in full, with the rest retrieved from reference TRBV1 and TRBJ2-5, is VTLLEQNPRWRLVPRGQAVNLRCILKNSQYPWMSWYQQDLQKQLQWLFTLRSPGDKEVKSLPGADYLATRVTDTELRLQVANMSQGRTLYCTCSADVGGINQDTQYFGPGTRLLVL.

This clone came up a few times. The gene symbols are mouse symbols. The read ends 4 residues early relative to the CDR3; the germline J gene fills the gap. This chain uses TRBV13-3 with TRBJ1-4; 7 nucleotides agree with TRBD1. CDR3 length: 14 residues. Germline CDR1 NNHDY, CDR2 SYVADS. CDR3 protein: CASSDDREVERLFF. The part of the CDR3 DNA that was read is TGTGCCAGCAGTGACGACAGGGAGGTCGAA.

A note on this clone: Genes and germline are mouse. The read ends 4 residues before the CDR3 terminus; that terminus is restored from the germline J gene. J is TRBJ2-3 and V is TRBV13-3; 11 nucleotides match TRBD2. The CDR3 is made up of 16 amino acids. V shed 0 bases, J shed 4 bases, and the junction held 4 bases outside the gene matches. Per the germline V gene, CDR1 is NNHDY and CDR2 is SYVADS. Partial CDR3 DNA: TGTGCCAGCAGTGATGGGAACTGGGGGGGCCCAGAA. Its translation: CASSDGNWGGPE. The CDR3 in its entirety is CASSDGNWGGPETLYF.

In the case of this clone: The listed genes are named as in mouse. The CDR3 extends 4 residues past the end of the read, so its final part is completed from the germline J gene. V gene TRBV19 combines with J gene TRBJ1-2; D is possibly TRBD1 (6 bases). V shed 0 bases and J shed 0 bases, with 9 bases lying between them. The CDR3 covers 15 residues. Germline V lookup: CDR1 FNHDT, CDR2 SITEND (reference sequence). This CDR3 reads CASSIEGTTNSDYTF. CDR3 DNA (partial): TGTGCCAGCAGTATAGAAGGGACAACAAACTCC.

This clone has just a few counts. Mouse gene names apply. The read gets to within 4 residues of the CDR3 end, and the germline J gene fills in the rest. The V and J genes are TRBV13-2 and TRBJ2-1; 10 bases match TRBD2. The CDR3 has 14 residues. CDR1 and CDR2 (germline): NNHNN, SYGAGS (reference sequence). Unmatched junction bases numbered 3, after V lost 3 bases and J lost 6 bases. The CDR3 protein is CASGGLGGLAEQFF. The part of the CDR3 DNA that was read is TGTGCCAGCGGTGGCCTGGGGGGGCTTGCT.

This clone was picked up many times. Here the gene names and germline are mouse. The read terminates 4 residues ahead of where the CDR3 ends, so the germline J gene completes it. V usage is TRBV13-3 and J usage is TRBJ2-1; possibly TRBD2 for D (7 bases). The germline V gene encodes CDR1 NNHDY and CDR2 SYVADS. This CDR3 spans 14 amino acids. Partial CDR3 DNA: TGTGCCAGCAGGGCCCGGGGGGCGCGGGCT. Residues: CASRARGARA. The entire CDR3 protein reads CASRARGARAEQFF.

This clone was picked up a small number of times. Any gene name here is a mouse gene name. The read comes to an end 4 residues before the CDR3 does, leaving the germline J gene to fill in the end. The J gene is TRBJ2-2, the V gene TRBV19, with a possible D match to TRBD1 (5 bases). The germline V and J ends were trimmed by 4 bases and 3 bases, with 10 bases remaining between them. CDR1 and CDR2 from the germline V gene are FNHDT and SITEND (reference sequence). The CDR3 is made up of 14 amino acids. The CDR3 bases that were read are TGTGCCAGCAGTCCGACAGTTTACACCGGG. This sequence encodes CASSPTVYTG. The full CDR3 is CASSPTVYTGQLYF.

This clone was found a few times. At residue 12, the TCRdb protein and translated DNA are inconsistent; the protein given comes from the DNA. Genes here carry mouse names. Sequencing ends 3 residues short of the CDR3 end; the germline J gene provides the rest. The V and J genes are TRBV13-3 and TRBJ1-6; D gene ambiguous. TRBJ1-6 is labeled an ORF, and its function is uncertain. CDR3 length: 15 residues. The germline V gene encodes CDR1 NNHDY and CDR2 SYVADS. Trimming cost V 0 bases and J 5 bases, with 9 bases left between them. Partial CDR3 DNA: TGTGCCAGCAGTGATGCGTCCAGTCATAATTCGCCC. Its translation is CASSDASSHNSP. The CDR3, in full, reads CASSDASSHNSPLYF.

This clone has a handful of counts. TCRdb gives a protein that differs at residue 12 from what the DNA encodes, so the protein here is translated from the DNA. All gene names here are mouse names. The read halts 3 residues ahead of the CDR3 end, with the missing end drawn from the germline J gene. This rearrangement joins TRBV19 to TRBJ1-3; a weak D match, TRBD1 (6 bases). CDR3 length: 15 amino acids. V lost 8 bases and J lost 0, with 15 bases in between. CDR1 and CDR2 (germline): FNHDT, SITEND (reference sequence). The part of the CDR3 DNA that was read is TGTGCCAGTTCCGGGACAAGAAATTCTGGAAATACG. Protein: CASSGTRNSGNT. The full CDR3 protein reads CASSGTRNSGNTLYF.

This clone was picked up many times. The genes and germline here are from mouse. The read is 4 residues too short to cover the CDR3 end, so that end is filled in from the germline J gene. This chain uses TRBV14 with TRBJ2-3; perhaps TRBD1 as D (6 bases). This CDR3 comprises 15 residues. The ends were cut back, 1 base at V and 0 bases at J, with 9 bases in the middle. In germline, CDR1 is SGHDT, CDR2 FRDEAV. The DNA read from the CDR3 is TGTGCCAGCAGTTTCGGGACAACTAGTGCAGAA. Translation gives CASSFGTTSAE. The complete CDR3 reads CASSFGTTSAETLYF.

This clone came up many times. The gene names here belong to mouse. The part of the CDR3 DNA that was read is TGTGCCAGCAGTGCCTGGGGGGGCGCCGACCAAGAC. As protein: CASSAWGGADQD. The entire CDR3 reads CASSAWGGADQDTQYF. The chain uses TRBV13-3 and TRBJ2-5; 10 nucleotides align to TRBD2. The read is 4 residues too short to cover the CDR3 end, so that end is filled in from the germline J gene. There are 16 residues in the CDR3. Unmatched junction bases numbered 5, after V lost 3 bases and J lost 1 base. From germline, CDR1 is NNHDY and CDR2 SYVADS.

Of note for this clone: Gene names and germline match the mouse. The read terminates 4 residues before the CDR3 end, so the remaining end is supplied by the germline J gene. The chain uses TRBV1 and TRBJ2-7, with 7 bases that match TRBD1. CDR1 is NSQYPW, CDR2 LRSPGD, per germline (reference sequence). This CDR3 is 15 amino acids long. The chain's CDR3 is CTCSADRDRTYEQYF. The part of the CDR3 DNA that was read is TGCACCTGCAGTGCAGATCGGGACAGAACTTAT.

Details on this clone: The gene symbols are mouse symbols. The CDR3 is CASRSGTGGSAETLYF. Partial CDR3 DNA: TGTGCCAGCAGGTCCGGGACAGGGGGCTCTGCAGAA. The rearrangement joins TRBV13-3 to TRBJ2-3, with 12 bases that match TRBD1. The read gets to within 4 residues of the CDR3 end, and the germline J gene fills in the rest. The CDR3 consists of 16 residues. In germline, CDR1 is NNHDY, CDR2 SYVADS. The V gene end was trimmed by 5 bases and the J gene end by 2 bases; junction bases not matched to a gene: 6.

Comment on this clone: The protein given in TCRdb and the translation of the DNA differ at residue 12, and the sequence presented here derives from the DNA. Gene names follow the mouse nomenclature. The DNA ends 3 residues before the CDR3 does, and the rest of the CDR3 is filled in from the germline J gene. The chain couples TRBV19 to TRBJ1-3, with 10 positions matching TRBD1. CDR1 and CDR2 from the germline V gene are FNHDT and SITEND (reference sequence). V trimming: 4 bases; J trimming: 4 bases; junction bases outside the gene matches: 5. The CDR3 runs to 15 residues. The CDR3 loop reads CASSRQGARGNTLYF. The covered CDR3 bases are TGTGCCAGCAGTCGACAGGGGGCGCGGGGAAATACG.

This clone occurred a few times. There is a difference at residue 11 between the TCRdb protein and the DNA translation, so the protein given here was translated from the DNA. Gene names denote mouse genes. The CDR3 extends 3 residues past the end of the read, so its final part is completed from the germline J gene. The chain is built from TRBV19 and TRBJ1-6; D is possibly TRBD1 (6 bases). TRBJ1-6 is an ORF for which the function is uncertain. V was trimmed by 5 bases and J by 8 bases, leaving 14 bases between them. Looked up from germline, CDR1 is FNHDT and CDR2 is SITEND (reference sequence). The CDR3 covers 14 residues. The CDR3 spells CASSPGTPYSPLYF. The sequenced CDR3 bases are TGTGCCAGCAGCCCCGGGACACCCTATTCGCCC.

Regarding this clone: These gene names are mouse names. The CDR3 end falls 4 residues outside the read, so it is completed with the germline J gene. The rearrangement joins TRBV13-3 to TRBJ2-3; 7 bases align to TRBD1. V shed 3 bases, J shed 0 bases, and the junction held 4 bases outside the gene matches. Per the germline V gene, CDR1 is NNHDY and CDR2 is SYVADS. This CDR3 is built from 15 residues. The sequenced part of the CDR3 DNA is TGTGCCAGCAGTGGGGACAGACATAGTGCAGAA. This encodes CASSGDRHSAE. The CDR3 as a whole reads CASSGDRHSAETLYF.

Remarks on this clone: The gene names here belong to mouse. The read ends 4 residues early relative to the CDR3; the germline J gene fills the gap. The chain joins TRBV19 to TRBJ2-7, with TRBD1 matching 7 bases. The CDR3 contains 14 residues. Germline-derived CDR1 and CDR2 are FNHDT and SITEND (reference sequence). The DNA read from the CDR3 is TGTGCCAGCAGTATTTCAACAGGGGATTAT. It is translated as CASSISTGDY. The full CDR3 protein is CASSISTGDYEQYF.

About this clone itself: The gene names here belong to mouse. Coverage ceases 4 residues before the CDR3 finishes, and the germline J gene fills in the end. This rearrangement joins TRBV13-3 to TRBJ2-5, with 12 bases fitting TRBD2. The trim removed 2 bases at V and 1 base at J, leaving 2 bases unmatched. Germline V gene data show CDR1 as NNHDY and CDR2 as SYVADS. The length of the CDR3 is 16 residues. The CDR3: CASSETGGAYQDTQYF. The part of the CDR3 DNA that was read is TGTGCCAGCAGTGAGACTGGGGGGGCGTACCAAGAC.

Of note for this clone: Gene labels here are mouse ones. Read sequence stops 4 residues before the CDR3 end, and the germline J gene provides the missing end. The chain uses TRBV13-2 and TRBJ2-7; the match to TRBD2 covers 11 bases. Germline V lookup: CDR1 NNHNN, CDR2 SYGAGS (reference sequence). V was pared by 4 bases and J by 2 bases, with 5 bases of the junction left unmatched. This CDR3 is 15 amino acids long. The sequenced part of the CDR3 DNA is TGTGCCAGCGGTCGGACTGGGGGGTCCCCCTAT. Translated: CASGRTGGSPY. The entire CDR3 is CASGRTGGSPYEQYF.

Concerning this clone itself: There is a difference at residue 11 between the TCRdb protein and the DNA translation, so the protein given here was translated from the DNA. The gene names given are mouse names. CDR3 DNA (partial): TGTGCCAGCAGGTCAGGGAGAGGGAATTCGCCC. This encodes CASRSGRGNSP. The entire CDR3 protein reads CASRSGRGNSPLYF. The gene calls are TRBV13-3 and TRBJ1-6; TRBD1 might be the D (5 bases). The CDR3 end is not reached by the read, which stops 3 residues before it; the germline J gene fills it in. Being an ORF, TRBJ1-6 has a function that is uncertain. Per the germline V gene, CDR1 is NNHDY and CDR2 is SYVADS. This CDR3 has 14 amino acids. V lost 5 bases, J lost 7 bases, and 13 bases lay in between.

A remark on this clone: One junction end disagrees with the germline gene, perhaps due to a read error. All gene names here are mouse names. Read data end 4 residues before the CDR3 end; the end is taken from the germline J gene. This rearrangement joins TRBV19 to TRBJ2-3, with unresolved D. The CDR3 covers 15 residues. Germline-derived CDR1 and CDR2 are FNHDT and SITEND (reference sequence). The covered CDR3 bases are TGTGCCAGCCGTATCCCAACTCCTAGTGCAGAA. It encodes CASRIPTPSAE. The entire CDR3 is CASRIPTPSAETLYF.